The 18 T cell receptor beta chains below were found in one sample sequenced in a study of T cell responses to AZD1222 COVID-19 vaccine. Sequencing used immunoSEQ multiplex PCR; TCRdb keeps in-frame clones, though not all of them. The data hold around 100,000 clones, with around 87% observed a single time. The specimen comprised peripheral blood, sampled on day 0 of MenACWY control vaccination. These receptors all stem from an adult in good health.

As DNA, the CDR3 is TGCGCCAGCAGCCCCCGGGAGGGTTCCGAAGCTTTCTTT. It yields the protein CASSPREGSEAFF. The chain uses TRBV5-1 and TRBJ1-1; unclear D gene. V lost 4 bases, J lost 8 bases, and 15 bases lay in between. CDR3 length: 13 residues. The germline V gene has CDR1 SGHRS and CDR2 YFSETQ.

The CDR3 region is CASTDPARGKNIQYF. DNA for the CDR3: TGTGCCAGCACCGACCCGGCCCGGGGCAAAAACATTCAGTACTTC. The rearrangement uses TRBV27 and TRBJ2-4, with D perhaps matching TRBD2 (5 bases). Per the germline V gene, CDR1 is MNHEY and CDR2 is SMNVEV (reference sequence). CDR3 length equals 15 residues. V dropped 7 bases and J dropped 3 bases, with 16 bases sitting between them.

The rearrangement links TRBV6-2 or TRBV6-3 to TRBJ2-7, with 7 positions matching TRBD1. The CDR3 covers 17 residues. CDR1 MNHEY and CDR2 SVGEGT come from the germline V gene. The trim removed 1 base at V and 0 bases at J, leaving 9 bases unmatched. The CDR3 here is CASSYFPLGQNSYEQYF. The CDR3 nucleotides are TGTGCCAGCAGTTACTTCCCGCTGGGACAGAACTCCTACGAGCAGTACTTC.

With respect to this clone: The junction departs from the called germline gene at one end, perhaps through a read error. The chain carries TRBV7-9 and TRBJ2-5; 9 nucleotides match TRBD2. CDR3 length: 17 residues. Germline loops: CDR1 SEHNR, CDR2 FQNEAQ (reference sequence). CDR3 DNA: TGTGCCAGCCGCTTCGGGGCGGGGGGGCCTAGGTCGGAGACCCAGTACTTC. Amino acid sequence: CASRFGAGGPRSETQYF.

V gene TRBV5-1 combines with J gene TRBJ1-1; D gene unclear. Germline CDR1 is SGHRS and CDR2 is YFSETQ. Between the trimmed V and J ends, which lost 0 bases and 1 base, there was a span of 10 bases. The CDR3 is 15 residues long. CDR3 protein: CASSLDQPGNTEAFF. The CDR3 bases are TGCGCCAGCAGCTTGGATCAGCCCGGGAACACTGAAGCTTTCTTT.

The rearrangement uses TRBV27 and TRBJ2-3; 15 nucleotides match TRBD2. This CDR3 is built from 19 residues. V shed 2 bases, J shed 6 bases, and the junction held 12 bases outside the gene matches. Per germline, CDR1 MNHEY and CDR2 SMNVEV (reference sequence). The CDR3 coding sequence is TGTGCCAGCAGTTTACTATGGACTAGCGGGAGGGCGAGGGTGGATACGCAGTATTTT. This encodes CASSLLWTSGRARVDTQYF.

This rearrangement joins TRBV7-2 to TRBJ1-1; no clear D gene. This CDR3 comprises 14 residues. CDR1 is SGHTA, CDR2 FQGNSA, per germline. V shed 3 bases and J shed 5 bases, with 13 bases lying between them. CDR3 sequence: CASSLVRETTEAFF. DNA of the CDR3: TGTGCCAGCAGCTTGGTGCGGGAGACAACTGAAGCTTTCTTT.

The V gene is TRBV7-2, the J gene TRBJ2-3; 8 nucleotides match TRBD2. The length of the CDR3 is 15 residues. J gave up 0 bases and V 5 bases, and 4 bases lay outside the gene matches. Germline V gene data show CDR1 as SGHTA and CDR2 as FQGNSA. The chain's CDR3 is CASSIIAGSTDTQYF. Here the CDR3 DNA reads TGTGCCAGCAGCATCATAGCGGGGAGCACAGATACGCAGTATTTT.

This clone was counted a single time. The chain links TRBV6-5 to TRBJ2-4; perhaps TRBD1 as D (5 bases). V was trimmed by 4 bases and J by 4 bases, leaving 14 bases between them. CDR3 length equals 15 residues. Germline CDR1 MNHEY, CDR2 SVGAGI. The CDR3 loop reads CASSSKTEGKNIQYF. In DNA form, the CDR3 reads TGTGCCAGCAGTTCCAAGACAGAAGGGAAAAACATTCAGTACTTC.

The chain recombines TRBV4-1 with TRBJ2-4, with D unresolved. Between the trimmed V and J ends, which lost 1 base and 1 base, there was a span of 14 bases. Per germline, CDR1 MGHRA and CDR2 YSYEKL. There are 17 residues in the CDR3. CDR3 DNA sequence: TGCGCCAGCAGCCAAGTCGGAATTTCCCTCGCCAAAAACATTCAGTACTTC. As protein: CASSQVGISLAKNIQYF.

The chain recombines TRBV28 with TRBJ2-3; D gene unclear. Germline V CDR1 and CDR2: MDHEN, SYDVKM. CDR3 length: 13 amino acids. Trimming took off 8 bases at V and 5 bases at J, with 14 bases between the two ends. The CDR3 reads CASSSSPGDTQYF. CDR3 bases: TGTGCCAGCTCCTCCAGTCCCGGAGATACGCAGTATTTT.

V usage is TRBV28 and J usage is TRBJ1-1, with no clear D. Germline V gene lookup returns CDR1 MDHEN and CDR2 SYDVKM. V was trimmed by 10 bases and J by 1 base, leaving 10 bases between them. The CDR3 is 12 amino acids. The CDR3 region is CATYERNTEAFF. The CDR3 bases are TGTGCCACCTATGAAAGGAACACTGAAGCTTTCTTT. The variable domain in full, completed from reference TRBV28 and TRBJ1-1, reads DVKVTQSSRYLVKRTGEKVFLECVQDMDHENMFWYRQDPGLGLRLIYFSYDVKMKEKGDIPEGYSVSREKKERFSLILESASTNQTSMYLCATYERNTEAFFGQGTRLTVV.

The chain has TRBV4-1 and TRBJ1-2; D unresolved. The CDR3 totals 14 residues. The germline gives CDR1 MGHRA, CDR2 YSYEKL. Trimming pared 1 base from V and 3 bases from J, leaving 9 bases between. The CDR3 region is CASSQVDNDYGYTF. The CDR3 coding sequence is TGCGCCAGCAGCCAAGTCGACAACGACTATGGCTACACCTTC.

This chain uses TRBV12-3 or TRBV12-4 with TRBJ2-5, with D hard to call. V shed 2 bases and J shed 5 bases, with 9 bases lying between them. There are 13 residues in the CDR3. CDR3 sequence: CASSLKVEETQYF. The CDR3 DNA follows: TGTGCCAGCAGTTTAAAGGTGGAGGAGACCCAGTACTTC.

The rearrangement links TRBV10-3 to TRBJ2-7; maybe TRBD1 (5 bases). Germline CDR1 and CDR2: ENHRY and SYGVKD. There are 12 residues in the CDR3. The V end lost 2 bases, the J end lost 3 bases, and 5 bases lay between the germline ends. CDR3 sequence: CAISEQGYEQYF. CDR3 nucleotide sequence: TGTGCCATCAGTGAGCAGGGCTACGAGCAGTACTTC.

This chain links TRBV6-5 with TRBJ1-5; D is undetermined. The CDR3 has 14 amino acids. CDR1 is MNHEY and CDR2 is SVGAGI in the germline V gene. Trimming left V 7 bases short and J 3 bases short, with 13 bases between. CDR3 DNA sequence: TGTGCCAGCACCGATAGCACTCTCAATCAGCCCCAGCATTTT. Translation gives CASTDSTLNQPQHF.

The chain combines TRBV10-3 with TRBJ2-2; tentative D call: TRBD2 (7 bases). V shed 3 bases and J shed 3 bases, with 14 bases lying between them. Germline V CDR1 and CDR2: ENHRY, SYGVKD. The CDR3 extends over 16 amino acids. The CDR3 DNA reads as TGTGCCATCAGTGATCATGGGGGGGCCGACACCGGGGAGCTGTTTTTT. This translates into CAISDHGGADTGELFF.

The rearrangement links TRBV7-9 to TRBJ2-1; 8 bases fit TRBD2. J was trimmed by 0 bases and V by 2 bases; bases with no gene match: 9. There are 18 residues in the CDR3. Per the germline V gene, CDR1 is SEHNR and CDR2 is FQNEAQ (reference sequence). The CDR3 loop is CASSLLSGGYSSYNEQFF. As DNA, the CDR3 is TGTGCCAGCAGCTTACTGAGCGGGGGTTATAGCTCCTACAATGAGCAGTTCTTC.